This is a list of T cell receptor beta chains from one sample in a study of blood T cell repertoires in COVID-19. TCRdb keeps only in-frame clones here, not all; method: immunoSEQ multiplex PCR. The top ten clones hold around 20% of a sample with roughly 170,000 clones, 80% to 90% of them seen once. The sequenced sample was peripheral blood. The receptors here all came from an older man with active or convalescent COVID-19. Each CDR3 is given with its conserved first and last residue. Each record gives: J gene, D gene, clone size, V gene, CDR3 DNA, CDR3 protein. The D gene is left open where the match is weak. Part of the rows lack a size; the others show once, few, many or a class for expanded clones.

>TRBJ2-1|TRBD1|.|TRBV7-2
TGTGCCAGCAGCTTAGCGCGAGCCCCAGGGGGCTACAATGAGCAGTTCTTC
CASSLARAPGGYNEQFF
>TRBJ2-1|.|.|TRBV29-1
TGCAGCGTTGACAGGGGCGATTACAATGAGCAGTTCTTC
CSVDRGDYNEQFF
>TRBJ1-1|.|.|TRBV30
TGTGCCTGGAGTGTAGGACTCAACACTGAAGCTTTCTTT
CAWSVGLNTEAFF
>TRBJ2-1|TRBD2|.|TRBV28
TGTGCCAGTTCTAGCGGGAGTAGGGCCTACAATGAGCAGTTCTTC
CASSSGSRAYNEQFF
>TRBJ1-2|.|.|TRBV6-5
TGTGCCAGCAGTTACTTCGGTAGTGCGGGCTACACCTTC
CASSYFGSAGYTF
>TRBJ2-7|.|.|TRBV5-5
TGTGCCAGCAGCTTGGGACACCAACTCTCCTACGAGCAGTACTTC
CASSLGHQLSYEQYF
>TRBJ2-1|.|.|TRBV7-2
TGTGCCAGCAGTTCGGGGGGCAGGGGACTCTACAATGAGCAGTTCTTC
CASSSGGRGLYNEQFF
>TRBJ1-6|TRBD1|.|TRBV9
TGTGCCAGCAGCGCACAGGGGTATAATTCACCCCTCCACTTT
CASSAQGYNSPLHF
>TRBJ1-3|TRBD1|.|TRBV30
TGTGCCTGGAGTACCACAGGGGTTGGAAACACCATATATTTT
CAWSTTGVGNTIYF
>TRBJ1-2|TRBD1|.|TRBV6-5
TGTGCCAGCAGTTACGATGGGACAGATTATGGCTACACCTTC
CASSYDGTDYGYTF
>TRBJ1-2|TRBD1|many|TRBV5-1
TGCGCCAGCAGCAACGGACAGGGCAAACCTAACTATGGCTACACCTTC
CASSNGQGKPNYGYTF
>TRBJ2-1|TRBD2|.|TRBV5-1
TGCGCCAGCAGCTACGGACTAGCGGGACTCTACAATGAGCAGTTCTTC
CASSYGLAGLYNEQFF
>TRBJ1-2|.|few|TRBV5-1
TGCGCCAGCAGCTTGTTAGGGGTTGAGGTTGGCTACACCTTC
CASSLLGVEVGYTF
>TRBJ1-1|.|.|TRBV28
TGTGCCAGCAGTTTGGTCAGAATGAACACTGAAGCTTTCTTT
CASSLVRMNTEAFF
>TRBJ1-2|.|.|TRBV3-1/TRBV3-2
TGTGCCAGCAGCCAAGAAAACCAGGGGCTAATGTCGTTAGGCTACACCTTC
CASSQENQGLMSLGYTF
>TRBJ1-6|.|.|TRBV7-9
TGTGCCAGCAGCTTAGCGAACATAAACTCACCCCTCCACTTT
CASSLANINSPLHF
>TRBJ2-5|.|once|TRBV10-3
TGTGCCATCAGTAACCAGGTTCGGGAGACCCAGTACTTC
CAISNQVRETQYF
>TRBJ2-5|.|.|TRBV7-3
TGTGCCAGCAGCCCCATCCCCGGGTCGCAAGAGACCCAGTACTTC
CASSPIPGSQETQYF
>TRBJ2-1|TRBD1|.|TRBV7-8
TGTGCCAGCAGCCCAACACAGGGGGCCTACAATGAGCAGTTCTTC
CASSPTQGAYNEQFF
>TRBJ2-2|.|once|TRBV18
TGTGCCAGCTCACCGCAGGGTACCGCGAACACCGGGGAGCTGTTTTTT
CASSPQGTANTGELFF